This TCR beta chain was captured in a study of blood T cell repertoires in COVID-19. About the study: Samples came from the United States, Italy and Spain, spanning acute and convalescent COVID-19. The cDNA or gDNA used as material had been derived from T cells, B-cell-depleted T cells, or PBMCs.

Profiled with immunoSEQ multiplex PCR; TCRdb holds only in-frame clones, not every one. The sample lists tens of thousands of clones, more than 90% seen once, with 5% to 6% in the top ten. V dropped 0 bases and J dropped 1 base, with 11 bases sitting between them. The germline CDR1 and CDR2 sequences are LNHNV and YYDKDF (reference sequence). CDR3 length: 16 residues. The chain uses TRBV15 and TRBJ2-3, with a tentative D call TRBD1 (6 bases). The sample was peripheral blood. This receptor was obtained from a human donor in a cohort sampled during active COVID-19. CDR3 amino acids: CATSRETGSGTDTQYF. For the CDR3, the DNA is TGTGCCACCAGCAGAGAGACAGGCTCCGGCACAGATACGCAGTATTTT.